These 15 T cell receptor beta chains originate from one sample sequenced in a study of human T cells and chemical hapten exposure. Time point defined: pre-sensitization, week 0. This sample's treatment: therapeutic diphenylcyclopropenone sensitization with weekly scalp DPC. TCRdb reprocessed the RACE reads via MiXCR and lists one record per CDR3 protein. The sample carries 270,000 or so distinct CDR3 sequences, approximately 7.5% recorded once. The sample consisted of whole blood, taken in connection with sensitization to the hapten diphenylcyclopropenone (DPC). The receptors were sampled from a man between 18 and 29 years old with alopecia areata. Some clones in this sample may be carry-over from other donors' samples.

Ten or more counts support this clonotype. The chain recombines TRBV6-1 with TRBJ2-7; D is ambiguous. V shed 9 bases and J shed 2 bases, with 5 bases lying between them. Germline values: CDR1 MNHNS, CDR2 SASEGT. The CDR3 has 10 amino acids. The CDR3, as DNA: TGTGCCAGTGGAACCTACGAGCAGTACTTC. Translation gives CASGTYEQYF.

This clonotype was found a few times. The chain couples TRBV4-2 to TRBJ2-7, with D unclear. The CDR3 runs to 16 residues. With 1 base removed from V and 3 bases from J, the gap between germline ends came to 16 bases. The germline CDR1 and CDR2 sequences are LGHNA and YNFKEQ. The chain's CDR3 is CASSQGLLANLYEQYF. CDR3 DNA sequence: TGTGCCAGCAGCCAAGGGCTTTTGGCGAATCTCTACGAGCAGTACTTC.

In this sample, this clonotype turned up many times. The rearrangement joins TRBV2 to TRBJ2-7; D may be TRBD1 (5 bases). V was cut by 5 bases and J by 5 bases, with 7 bases left in between. Germline V gives CDR1 SNHLY, CDR2 FYNNEI. The CDR3 totals 11 residues. CDR3 DNA sequence: TGTGCCAGCAGTCAGGGCCACGAGCAGTACTTC. Residues: CASSQGHEQYF.

Only a few counts were recorded for this clonotype. This rearrangement joins TRBV29-1 to TRBJ2-2; TRBD1 matches at 10 bases. V was pared by 1 base and J by 8 bases, with 7 bases of the junction left unmatched. The germline CDR1 and CDR2 sequences are SQVTM and ANQGSEA. CDR3 length: 15 residues. The CDR3 here is CSVEVWDRGSGELFF. DNA for the CDR3: TGCAGCGTTGAAGTTTGGGACAGGGGATCAGGGGAGCTGTTTTTT.

The V call is TRBV7-2, the J call TRBJ1-6, with 9 bases fitting TRBD1. The length of the CDR3 is 14 residues. Germline CDR1 reads SGHTA; CDR2 reads FQGNSA. V shed 6 bases, J shed 10 bases, and the junction held 7 bases outside the gene matches. This CDR3 reads CASRYGQGWSPLHF. The CDR3 DNA is TGTGCCAGCAGATACGGACAGGGGTGGTCACCCCTCCACTTT.

At least ten counts were recorded for this clonotype. The chain couples TRBV6-2 or TRBV6-3 to TRBJ1-4; no clear D gene. CDR3 length: 15 amino acids. Germline assignment: CDR1 MNHEY and CDR2 SVGEGT. V gave up 5 bases and J gave up 0 bases, with 10 bases separating them. CDR3 protein: CASSQRSATNEKLFF. The CDR3 coding sequence is TGTGCCAGCAGTCAGAGGTCGGCAACTAATGAAAAACTGTTTTTT.

V usage is TRBV7-9 and J usage is TRBJ2-7; D is unclear. Germline-derived CDR1 and CDR2 are SEHNR and FQNEAQ (reference sequence). The CDR3 is made up of 14 amino acids. V lost 4 bases and J 2 bases, leaving 12 bases between the germline ends. In DNA form, the CDR3 reads TGTGCCAGCAGCTCCCCACCTCAGGCCTACGAGCAGTACTTC. Protein: CASSSPPQAYEQYF. The variable domain in full, completed from reference TRBV7-9 and TRBJ2-7, reads DTGVSQNPRHKITKRGQNVTFRCDPISEHNRLYWYRQTLGQGPEFLTYFQNEAQLEKSRLLSDRFSAERPKGSFSTLEIQRTEQGDSAMYLCASSSPPQAYEQYFGPGTRLTVT.

This clonotype has a handful of counts. The J gene is TRBJ2-7, the V gene TRBV15; D is perhaps TRBD2 (6 bases). V lost 0 bases, J lost 0 bases, and 12 bases lay in between. The germline CDR1 and CDR2 sequences are LNHNV and YYDKDF (reference sequence). The CDR3 length is 16 residues. The CDR3 here is CATSRDTSLSSYEQYF. The CDR3 DNA follows: TGTGCCACCAGCAGAGACACTAGCCTGAGCTCCTACGAGCAGTACTTC.

The chain uses TRBV10-3 and TRBJ2-5; 13 bases match TRBD2. CDR3 length: 15 residues. Germline V lookup: CDR1 ENHRY, CDR2 SYGVKD. J gave up 2 bases and V 6 bases, and 3 bases lay outside the gene matches. The CDR3 spells CAIRGTSGIQETQYF. DNA of the CDR3: TGTGCCATCAGGGGGACTAGCGGGATTCAAGAGACCCAGTACTTC.

The chain uses TRBV5-1 and TRBJ1-1; D uncertain. Germline V lookup: CDR1 SGHRS, CDR2 YFSETQ. The CDR3 is made up of 15 amino acids. V lost 0 bases and J lost 2, with 11 bases in between. Written as DNA, the CDR3 is TGCGCCAGCAGCTTGGCAGAGGTCGGTAACACTGAAGCTTTCTTT. Translating gives CASSLAEVGNTEAFF.

In DNA, the CDR3 is TGTGCCAGCAGCCAAGACCCACTAAGCACAGATACGCAGTATTTT. This gives the protein CASSQDPLSTDTQYF. The rearrangement uses TRBV4-2 and TRBJ2-3; D gene uncertain. In germline, CDR1 is LGHNA, CDR2 YNFKEQ. CDR3 length equals 15 residues. V was clipped by 0 bases and J by 0 bases, with 7 bases between them.

The chain recombines TRBV29-1 with TRBJ2-1; tentative D call: TRBD1 (5 bases). This CDR3 has 13 amino acids. CDR1 and CDR2 from the germline V gene are SQVTM and ANQGSEA. With 7 bases removed from V and 4 bases from J, the gap between germline ends came to 14 bases. The CDR3 nucleotides are TGCAGCGCAGGACACCCTATATACAATGAGCAGTTCTTC. It codes for CSAGHPIYNEQFF.

In its sample, this clonotype was seen many times. The chain uses TRBV20-1 and TRBJ2-7; the D gene could be TRBD1 or TRBD2 (5 bases each). Trimming shortened V by 0 bases and J by 3 bases, and 15 bases separated the two germline ends. Germline V gene lookup returns CDR1 DFQATT and CDR2 SNEGSKA (reference sequence). The CDR3 has 15 residues. CDR3 sequence: CSARDQFGTDYEQYF. The CDR3 coding sequence is TGCAGTGCTAGAGATCAGTTCGGGACGGACTACGAGCAGTACTTC.

This chain uses TRBV29-1 with TRBJ1-4; D gene uncertain. The germline V gene encodes CDR1 SQVTM and CDR2 ANQGSEA. V was trimmed by 3 bases and J by 5 bases, leaving 10 bases between them. The CDR3 extends over 13 amino acids. CDR3 DNA: TGCAGCGTTGACCCGGGTATCAATGAAAAACTGTTTTTT. It encodes CSVDPGINEKLFF.

Comments on this clonotype: This clone may be a read error of a much larger clone one base away. The genes are TRBV6-2 or TRBV6-3 and TRBJ1-1, with D tentatively TRBD1 (6 bases). Deletions cut 6 bases from V and 1 base from J, with 9 bases between. The CDR3 has 13 residues. Germline V gene data show CDR1 as MNHEY and CDR2 as SVGEGT. For the CDR3, the DNA is TGTGCCAGCAGATGGACAGAGAACACTGAAGCTTTCTTT. The encoded protein is CASRWTENTEAFF.